These 14 T cell receptor beta chains were sequenced from one sample in a study of T cell repertoires in cytomegalovirus infection. One entry per CDR3 protein results from TCRdb running MiXCR on the reads. Of some 230,000 distinct CDR3 sequences listed, roughly 22% were seen once; the top ten hold 18%. The source material was CD8+ T cells from PBMCs. These receptors were taken from a human donor in good health (CMV status not recorded). Some clones in this sample may be carry-over from other donors' samples.

The gene calls are TRBV3-1 and TRBJ1-2, with 8 bases matching TRBD1. CDR3 length: 14 residues. Germline-derived CDR1 and CDR2 are LGHDT and YNNKEL (reference sequence). V shed 1 base and J 4 bases; nucleotides not matched to a gene: 2. The CDR3 region is CASSQAGGAYGYTF. The CDR3 nucleotides read TGTGCCAGCAGCCAAGCAGGGGGCGCCTATGGCTACACCTTC.

The chain couples TRBV12-3 or TRBV12-4 to TRBJ2-7; 12 positions match TRBD2. Trimming cost V 4 bases and J 3 bases; bases outside gene matches: 7. The CDR3 covers 16 residues. The CDR3 sequence is CASSSWTSGDYYEQYF. Written as DNA, the CDR3 is TGTGCCAGCAGTTCTTGGACTAGCGGGGACTACTACGAGCAGTACTTC.

In this sample, this clonotype turned up a few times. The chain couples TRBV15 to TRBJ1-6, with 8 bases that match TRBD1. The CDR3 runs to 15 residues. J was trimmed by 6 bases and V by 4 bases; bases with no gene match: 5. CDR1 LNHNV and CDR2 YYDKDF come from the germline V gene (reference sequence). As DNA, the CDR3 is TGTGCCACCAGCACCGGGACAGGCCCTAATTCACCCCTCCACTTT. Its translation: CATSTGTGPNSPLHF.

This clonotype has a count of ten or more. V gene TRBV7-9 combines with J gene TRBJ2-3, with D possibly TRBD2 on 6 matching bases. CDR3 length: 18 amino acids. Trimming took off 4 bases at V and 0 bases at J, with 20 bases between the two ends. The V gene's germline CDR1 is SEHNR and CDR2 FQNEAQ (reference sequence). The CDR3 nucleotides read TGTGCCAGCAGCTCAATCCCCTTAGCGGCAACTAGCACAGATACGCAGTATTTT. Protein: CASSSIPLAATSTDTQYF. Combining the CDR3 with reference TRBV7-9 and TRBJ2-3 gives the whole variable domain DTGVSQNPRHKITKRGQNVTFRCDPISEHNRLYWYRQTLGQGPEFLTYFQNEAQLEKSRLLSDRFSAERPKGSFSTLEIQRTEQGDSAMYLCASSSIPLAATSTDTQYFGPGTRLTVL.

This clonotype was seen at least ten times. The chain links TRBV7-2 to TRBJ1-1; D is unresolved. Deletions cut 5 bases from V and 0 bases from J, with 10 bases between. Looked up from germline, CDR1 is SGHTA and CDR2 is FQGNSA. The CDR3 has 14 amino acids. The CDR3 sequence: CASSQHSMNTEAFF. CDR3 in DNA: TGTGCCAGCAGCCAACATAGCATGAACACTGAAGCTTTCTTT.

The rearrangement joins TRBV27 to TRBJ1-4; TRBD1 might be the D (5 bases). The germline gives CDR1 MNHEY, CDR2 SMNVEV (reference sequence). The length of the CDR3 is 16 residues. V was pared by 3 bases and J by 7 bases, with 18 bases between. The CDR3 loop is CASSFLSQGAFEKLFF. The CDR3 nucleotides read TGTGCCAGCAGTTTCCTCTCCCAGGGAGCCTTTGAAAAACTGTTTTTT.

The sample holds many counts of this clonotype. The chain uses TRBV11-2 and TRBJ2-7; D is perhaps TRBD1 or TRBD2 (6 bases each). Germline loops: CDR1 SGHAT, CDR2 FQNNGV. Trimming cost V 5 bases and J 3 bases, with 11 bases left between them. CDR3 length: 13 residues. CDR3: CASSRGTLYEQYF. The CDR3 region has the DNA TGTGCCAGCAGCCGCGGGACACTCTACGAGCAGTACTTC.

This CDR3 is CASSYDATGELFF. The CDR3 DNA is TGTGCCAGCAGTTACGATGCCACCGGGGAGCTGTTTTTT. The chain couples TRBV6-6 to TRBJ2-2, with D uncertain. Germline loops: CDR1 MNHNY, CDR2 SVGAGI (reference sequence). The CDR3 consists of 13 residues. With 2 bases removed from V and 4 bases from J, the gap between germline ends came to 5 bases.

This clonotype came up many times. The genes are TRBV4-2 and TRBJ2-1; no clear D. Trimming took 0 bases from V and 2 from J, leaving 11 bases between them. Germline lookup yields CDR1 LGHNA and CDR2 YNFKEQ. This CDR3 has 16 amino acids. The CDR3 reads CASSQEESQAYNEQFF. The CDR3 region has the DNA TGTGCCAGCAGCCAAGAGGAATCCCAGGCCTACAATGAGCAGTTCTTC.

This clonotype came up many times. The chain has TRBV7-6 and TRBJ1-1; D perhaps matches TRBD1 (5 bases). The germline CDR1 and CDR2 sequences are SGHVS and FNYEAQ. CDR3 length: 14 amino acids. V was cut by 5 bases and J by 3 bases, with 13 bases left in between. The CDR3 loop reads CASSPGRGYTEAFF. CDR3 DNA: TGTGCCAGCAGCCCGGGGCGGGGTTACACTGAAGCTTTCTTT.

This clonotype was counted between two and nine times. The V call is TRBV7-2, the J call TRBJ1-1; D unresolved. Looked up from germline, CDR1 is SGHTA and CDR2 is FQGNSA. This CDR3 has 13 amino acids. V was pared by 3 bases and J by 4 bases, with 9 bases between. The CDR3 protein is CASSLARLTEAFF. In DNA form, the CDR3 reads TGTGCCAGCAGCTTGGCACGGCTCACTGAAGCTTTCTTT.

This clonotype has a count of ten or more. The J gene is TRBJ1-1, the V gene TRBV11-2; the D gene is possibly TRBD1 (5 bases). The length of the CDR3 is 15 residues. V lost 6 bases and J 0 bases, leaving 14 bases between the germline ends. The germline V gene encodes CDR1 SGHAT and CDR2 FQNNGV. In nucleotides, the CDR3 is TGTGCCAGCAGACCGGGACTCGTAATGAACACTGAAGCTTTCTTT. Translated, it gives CASRPGLVMNTEAFF.

This clonotype was counted only a few times. The chain links TRBV29-1 to TRBJ2-1, with 9 bases matching TRBD1. The trim removed 8 bases at V and 0 bases at J, leaving 2 bases unmatched. CDR3 size: 13 residues. Germline lookup yields CDR1 SQVTM and CDR2 ANQGSEA. CDR3 nucleotides: TGCAGCTCGACAGGGGGCTCCTACAATGAGCAGTTCTTC. The encoded protein is CSSTGGSYNEQFF.

The gene calls are TRBV4-1 and TRBJ2-1; 8 bases line up with TRBD2. The germline V gene has CDR1 MGHRA and CDR2 YSYEKL. The CDR3 totals 16 residues. V lost 3 bases to trimming and J lost 6 bases; unmatched junction nucleotides: 10. CDR3 sequence (DNA): TGCGCCAGCAGCCACGCCGCACTAGCGGCCATCAATGAGCAGTTCTTC. Protein product: CASSHAALAAINEQFF.